This is a list of T cell receptor beta chains from one sample in a study of T cell clusters in autoimmune cytopenias. TCRdb re-called the multiplex PCR reads; one entry per CDR3 protein, DNA not given. The table for this sample gives around 3,000 distinct CDR3 sequences. Sequenced sample: peripheral blood. The origin of the receptors is a human donor with an autoimmune cytopenia or autoimmune hepatitis (not recorded which). The CDR3 runs from the conserved cysteine through the conserved F or W. Expanded clones are given a class, and other clones once, few, many or no size at all.

>TRBJ1-4|medium-sized|TRBV30
CAWSRQTREKLFF
>TRBJ2-7|NA|TRBV20-1
CSARATGGYYEQYF
>TRBJ1-5|NA|TRBV19
CASSPFPPGGEDQPQHF
>TRBJ2-1|NA|TRBV7-6
CASSLMREHFNEQFF
>TRBJ2-2|NA|TRBV24-1
CATSPGGAGTGELFF
>TRBJ2-2|NA|TRBV5-6
CASSLLNRQGALTGELFF
>TRBJ2-1|NA|TRBV29-1
CSGGFTYEQFF
>TRBJ2-5|medium-sized|TRBV29-1
CSVLIQGQETQYF
>TRBJ2-3|NA|TRBV7-9
CASSLSSGYTDTQYF
>TRBJ2-1|medium-sized|TRBV5-4
CASSFSGGGATEQFF
>TRBJ2-2|medium-sized|TRBV6-2/TRBV6-3
CASSDRGPPGELFF
>TRBJ2-7|medium-sized|TRBV30
CACHRGASYEQYF
>TRBJ1-6|medium-sized|TRBV19
CASTHAGTGNSPLHF
>TRBJ1-5|medium-sized|TRBV27
CASSSRGYNQPQHF
>TRBJ2-4|NA|TRBV12-3/TRBV12-4
CASSFEFSGRYF
>TRBJ1-6|NA|TRBV6-5
CASSPLGPHNSPLHF
>TRBJ2-5|NA|TRBV24-1
CATSTSGTYQETQYF
>TRBJ1-6|medium-sized|TRBV27
CASSLSGNSPLHF
>TRBJ2-2|NA|TRBV27
CASSLGSAVGELFF
>TRBJ2-1|medium-sized|TRBV27
CASSPRGNNEQFF